This is a list of T cell receptor beta chains from one sample in a study of cytomegalovirus exposure and HLA in healthy donors. Using immunoSEQ multiplex PCR, the repertoire was profiled, and TCRdb retains in-frame clones only, with some absent. Among about 49,000 clones, around 94% were seen once, and the ten largest hold about 8%. Source material: PBMCs. Receptors originate from a woman aged 18-29 years in good health and CMV-seropositive. CDR3s include the opening cysteine and the closing phenylalanine or tryptophan. A D gene is named only where the DNA matches it firmly. Clone size is given for some rows only: seen once, a few or many times, or a class if the clone is expanded.

CASGTGGGSYPDTQYF | TGTGCCAGCGGGACCGGGGGCGGGAGTTACCCAGATACGCAGTATTTT | . | TRBJ2-3 | . | TRBV5-8
CASSSRQGNVYGYTF | TGTGCCAGCAGTTCTAGACAGGGTAACGTCTATGGCTACACCTTC | . | TRBJ1-2 | TRBD1 | TRBV28
CASSATGGATEAFF | TGCGCCAGCAGCGCGACAGGGGGGGCCACTGAAGCTTTCTTT | . | TRBJ1-1 | TRBD1 | TRBV5-1
CASSPQGYEQFF | TGTGCCAGCAGCCCGCAGGGCTATGAGCAGTTCTTC | . | TRBJ2-1 | . | TRBV7-3
CASSLVPSSYEQYF | TGTGCCAGCAGCTTAGTCCCTTCCTCCTACGAGCAGTACTTC | . | TRBJ2-7 | . | TRBV7-2
CASSPGLRSYNEQFF | TGTGCCAGCAGTCCGGGACTACGGTCCTACAATGAGCAGTTCTTC | . | TRBJ2-1 | TRBD2 | TRBV27
CASSPGRVYEQYF | TGTGCCAGCTCACCGGGCAGGGTATACGAGCAGTACTTC | . | TRBJ2-7 | . | TRBV18
CASRSAQGANYEQYF | TGTGCCAGCAGATCAGCACAGGGGGCAAACTACGAGCAGTACTTC | . | TRBJ2-7 | TRBD1 | TRBV28
CASSLNRYNEQFF | TGTGCCAGCAGTTTGAACAGATACAATGAGCAGTTCTTC | . | TRBJ2-1 | . | TRBV27
CASSRYGTGAKGEQFF | TGTGCCAGCAGCAGATACGGGACAGGGGCGAAAGGTGAGCAGTTCTTC | . | TRBJ2-1 | TRBD1 | TRBV5-5
CASSIGDMTYEQYF | TGTGCCAGTAGTATAGGGGACATGACCTACGAGCAGTACTTC | . | TRBJ2-7 | . | TRBV19
CASSLDRGNSYEQYF | TGTGCCAGCAGTCTTGACAGGGGGAACTCCTACGAGCAGTACTTC | . | TRBJ2-7 | TRBD1 | TRBV11-3
CASSDYHEQYF | TGTGCCAGCAGTGACTACCACGAGCAGTACTTC | . | TRBJ2-7 | . | TRBV6-1
CASSLDFGTGAYEQYF | TGTGCCAGCAGCTTAGATTTTGGGACAGGAGCCTACGAGCAGTACTTC | . | TRBJ2-7 | TRBD1 | TRBV11-1
CASSTGLAGHYEQYF | TGTGCCAGCAGCACCGGGCTAGCGGGGCACTACGAGCAGTACTTC | few | TRBJ2-7 | TRBD2 | TRBV11-3
CASRPTMPYEQYF | TGTGCCAGCAGGCCCACAATGCCCTACGAGCAGTACTTC | . | TRBJ2-7 | . | TRBV28
CASSLSGSSGNTIYF | TGTGCCAGCAGCTTATCAGGGTCCTCTGGAAACACCATATATTTT | . | TRBJ1-3 | . | TRBV7-2